Given below is one T cell receptor beta chain in context. This specimen comes from a study of cytomegalovirus exposure and HLA in healthy donors. Germline V gene lookup returns CDR1 WSHSY and CDR2 SAAADI. The CDR3 totals 15 residues. Unmatched junction bases numbered 9, after V lost 5 bases and J lost 2 bases. Libraries were prepared by immunoSEQ multiplex PCR; TCRdb keeps only in-frame clonotypes and omits some of them. The top ten hold approximately 2.5% of the sample, which has tens of thousands of clones, roughly 95% seen once. The sequencing input was PBMCs. The source is a young man in good health and CMV-seronegative. The rearrangement joins TRBV10-2 to TRBJ2-7, with 7 bases that match TRBD1. The CDR3 DNA is TGCGCCAGCAGTTCAGGGACAGAGAGAACCTACGAGCAGTACTTC. The encoded protein is CASSSGTERTYEQYF.